This T cell receptor beta chain was identified in a study of tumor and adjacent non-tumor tissue in lung cancer. Study context: The cohort had roughly 12 adenocarcinoma, a couple of squamous cell and 1 small cell patients.

This CDR3 has 16 residues. CDR1 is MNHEY, CDR2 SVGAGI, per germline. RNA was extracted from bulk tissue without any cell sorting. This non-tumor lung sample came from over 3 cm beyond the tumor edge. Of note for this clonotype: The junction does not match germline at one end; this may be a read error.

TCRbeta libraries were built with three rounds of nested PCR, modified from ARM-PCR. MiXCR, applied by TCRdb to the multiplex PCR reads, yields one record per CDR3 protein. The sample includes roughly 90,000 distinct CDR3 sequences, around 80% seen only once; the top ten take 21%. The chain combines TRBV6-5 with TRBJ2-2; 9 nucleotides match TRBD1. The sequence was obtained from a woman aged 50 to 60 with non-small cell lung cancer. Source material: distant non-tumor lung tissue. The CDR3: CGSKDPTGGVHGELFF. CDR3 in DNA: TGTGGCAGCAAGGACCCCACAGGGGGCGTTCACGGGGAGCTGTTTTTT.